The T cell receptor (beta chain) described here comes from a study of cytomegalovirus exposure and HLA in healthy donors. Study-level background: As released early, the data held about 85 million unique TCRs from HLA-typed donors.

General study findings and limits: A link between a missense DCLRE1C variant and TCR beta V- and J-gene trimming emerged from a later analysis. The authors considered a cluster of highly shared sequence variants likely to be a sequencing artifact.

Germline CDR1 is MNHNS and CDR2 is SASEGT. The CDR3 loop spans 15 amino acids. PCR involved 60 Vbeta and 13 Jbeta primers. Only in-frame clones appear in the TCRdb table, and some are missing; sequencing was by immunoSEQ multiplex PCR. Of around 120,000 clones in the sample, 60% to 85% were seen once. Note on this clone: The target antigen is unknown.

The gene calls are TRBV6-1 and TRBJ2-5, with D possibly being TRBD1 (6 bases). The end of the DNA aligns better with TRBJ2-7, so the J call may be wrong. The clonotype comes from a woman under 40 in good health and CMV-seropositive. Sequencing used PBMCs. The DNA of the CDR3 is TGTGCCAGCACCCTAGACTACCGGGACACCTACGAGCAGTACTTC. Protein product: CASTLDYRDTYEQYF.